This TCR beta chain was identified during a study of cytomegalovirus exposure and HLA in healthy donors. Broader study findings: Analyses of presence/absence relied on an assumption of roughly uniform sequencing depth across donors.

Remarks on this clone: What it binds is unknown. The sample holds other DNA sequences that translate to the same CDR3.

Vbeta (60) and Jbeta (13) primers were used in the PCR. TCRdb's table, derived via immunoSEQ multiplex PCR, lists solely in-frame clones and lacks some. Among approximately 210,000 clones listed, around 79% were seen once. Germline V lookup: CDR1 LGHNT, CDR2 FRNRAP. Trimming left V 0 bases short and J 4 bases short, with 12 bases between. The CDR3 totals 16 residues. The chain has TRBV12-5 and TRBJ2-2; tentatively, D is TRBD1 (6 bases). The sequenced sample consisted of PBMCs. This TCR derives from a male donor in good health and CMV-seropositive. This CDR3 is CASGLVRGGGTGELFF. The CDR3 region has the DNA TGTGCTAGTGGTTTGGTAAGAGGGGGTGGCACCGGGGAGCTGTTTTTT.